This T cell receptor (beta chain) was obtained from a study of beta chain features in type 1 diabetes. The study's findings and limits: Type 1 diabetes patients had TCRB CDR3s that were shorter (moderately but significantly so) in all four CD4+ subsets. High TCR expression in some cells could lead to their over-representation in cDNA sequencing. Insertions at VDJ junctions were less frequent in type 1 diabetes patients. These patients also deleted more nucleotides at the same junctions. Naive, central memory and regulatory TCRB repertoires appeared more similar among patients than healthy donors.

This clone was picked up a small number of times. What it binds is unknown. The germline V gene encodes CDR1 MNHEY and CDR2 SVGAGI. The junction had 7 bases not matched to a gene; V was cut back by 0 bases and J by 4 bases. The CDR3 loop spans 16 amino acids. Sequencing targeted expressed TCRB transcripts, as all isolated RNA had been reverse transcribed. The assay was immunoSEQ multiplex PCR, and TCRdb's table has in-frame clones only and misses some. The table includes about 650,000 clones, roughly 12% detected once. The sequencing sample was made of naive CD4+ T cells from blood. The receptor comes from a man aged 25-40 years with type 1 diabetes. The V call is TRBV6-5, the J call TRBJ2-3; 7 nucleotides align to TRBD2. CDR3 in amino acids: CASSYSLTSFPDTQYF. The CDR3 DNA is TGTGCCAGCAGTTACTCCTTGACTAGCTTTCCAGATACGCAGTATTTT.